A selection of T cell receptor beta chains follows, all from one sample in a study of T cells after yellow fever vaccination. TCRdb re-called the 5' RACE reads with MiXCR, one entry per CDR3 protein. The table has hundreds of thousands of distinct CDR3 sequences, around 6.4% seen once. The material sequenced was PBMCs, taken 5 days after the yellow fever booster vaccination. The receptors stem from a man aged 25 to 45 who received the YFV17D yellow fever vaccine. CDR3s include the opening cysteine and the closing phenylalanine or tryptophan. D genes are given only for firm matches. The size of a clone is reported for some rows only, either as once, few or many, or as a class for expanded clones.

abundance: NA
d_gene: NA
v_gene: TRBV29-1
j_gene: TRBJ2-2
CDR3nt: TGCAGCGTTTCGGGAGACGGGGACACCGGGGAGCTGTTTTTT
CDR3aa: CSVSGDGDTGELFF

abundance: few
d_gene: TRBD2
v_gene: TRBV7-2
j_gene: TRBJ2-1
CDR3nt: TGTGCCAGCAGCTTGTCAGGAGGTCTAGCGGGAGAAGAGCAGTTCTTC
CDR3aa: CASSLSGGLAGEEQFF

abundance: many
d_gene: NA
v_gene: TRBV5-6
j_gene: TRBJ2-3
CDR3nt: TGTGCCAGCAGCTTGATTCCCACCACCACAGATACGCAGTATTTT
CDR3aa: CASSLIPTTTDTQYF

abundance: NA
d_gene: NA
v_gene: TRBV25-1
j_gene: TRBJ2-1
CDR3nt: TGTGCCAGCAGTGTGGGGGGAGGCCCTTCCTACAATGAGCAGTTCTTC
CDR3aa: CASSVGGGPSYNEQFF

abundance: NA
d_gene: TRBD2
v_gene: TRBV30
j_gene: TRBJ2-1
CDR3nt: TGTGCCTGGAGTCCCGCGACTAGCGGGAGGGCCAATGAGCAGTTCTTC
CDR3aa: CAWSPATSGRANEQFF

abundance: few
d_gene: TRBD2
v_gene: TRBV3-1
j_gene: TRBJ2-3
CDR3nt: TGTGCCAGCAGCCAAGATGCGGGAGGGCGAATAAGCACAGATACGCAGTATTTT
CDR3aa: CASSQDAGGRISTDTQYF

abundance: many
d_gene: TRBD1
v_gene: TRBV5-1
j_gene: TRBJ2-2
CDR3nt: TGCGCCAGCAGCTTGGAGGGACAGCCCGATACCGGGGAGCTGTTTTTT
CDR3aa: CASSLEGQPDTGELFF

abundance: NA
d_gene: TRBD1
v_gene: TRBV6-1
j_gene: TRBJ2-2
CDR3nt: TGTGCCAGCACCCTGGACAGGGTGAACACCGGGGAGCTGTTTTTT
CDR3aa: CASTLDRVNTGELFF

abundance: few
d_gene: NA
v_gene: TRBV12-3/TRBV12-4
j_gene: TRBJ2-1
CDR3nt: TGTGCCAGCAGACTTCCGCCCCAGGGTGCGTTCTTC
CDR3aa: CASRLPPQGAFF

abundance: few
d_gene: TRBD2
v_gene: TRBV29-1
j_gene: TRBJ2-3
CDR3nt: TGCAGCGTCGCGAAACTAGCGGAGGACCCAGATACGCAGTATTTT
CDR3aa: CSVAKLAEDPDTQYF

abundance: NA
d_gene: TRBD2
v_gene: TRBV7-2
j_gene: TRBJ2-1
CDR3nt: TGTGCCAGCAGCTTTTACGCGGGAGGCTACAATGAGCAGTTCTTC
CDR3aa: CASSFYAGGYNEQFF

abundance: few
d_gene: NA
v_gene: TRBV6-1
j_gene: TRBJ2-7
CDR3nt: TGTGCCAGCAGTGACTTCACGCTCGAGCAGTACTTC
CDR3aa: CASSDFTLEQYF

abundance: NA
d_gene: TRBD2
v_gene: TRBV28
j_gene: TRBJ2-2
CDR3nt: TGTGCCAGCAGTTCCCGACTAGCGGGCTTTGGCGGGGAGCTGTTTTTT
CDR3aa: CASSSRLAGFGGELFF

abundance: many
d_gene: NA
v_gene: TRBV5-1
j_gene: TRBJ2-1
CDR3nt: TGCGCCAGCAGCTTGGCCCTTGGCTCCTACAATGAGCAGTTCTTC
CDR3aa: CASSLALGSYNEQFF

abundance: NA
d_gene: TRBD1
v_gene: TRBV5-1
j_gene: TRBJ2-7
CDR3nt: TGCGCCAGCAGCACGCACGGACAGGGGTACGAGCAGTACTTC
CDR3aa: CASSTHGQGYEQYF

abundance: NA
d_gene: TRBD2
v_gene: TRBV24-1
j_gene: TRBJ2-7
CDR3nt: TGTGCCACCAGTGAAGGACTAGCGGGAGGGCACGAGCAGTACTTC
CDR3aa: CATSEGLAGGHEQYF

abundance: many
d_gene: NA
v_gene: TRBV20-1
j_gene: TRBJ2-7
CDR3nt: TGCAGTGCTACCAGGCTTAGCTACGAGCAGTACTTC
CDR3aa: CSATRLSYEQYF

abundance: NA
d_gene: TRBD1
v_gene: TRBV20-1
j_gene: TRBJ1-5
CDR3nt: TGCAGTGCTCCCGGGACAGGGGAAGGCAAGCCCCAGCATTTT
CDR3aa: CSAPGTGEGKPQHF

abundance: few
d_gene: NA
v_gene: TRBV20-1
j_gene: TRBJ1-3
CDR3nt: TGCAGTGCAAACGGGGAAGTAGGCTCTGGAAACACCATATATTTT
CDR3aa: CSANGEVGSGNTIYF

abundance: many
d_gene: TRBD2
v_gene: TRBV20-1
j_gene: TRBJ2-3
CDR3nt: TGCAGTGCGGAGACTAGCGGGAGGGCCGGAGATACGCAGTATTTT
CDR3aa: CSAETSGRAGDTQYF

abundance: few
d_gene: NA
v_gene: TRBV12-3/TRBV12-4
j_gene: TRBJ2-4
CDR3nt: TGTGCCAGCAGTCTTGGCACGGACATTCAGTACTTC
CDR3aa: CASSLGTDIQYF

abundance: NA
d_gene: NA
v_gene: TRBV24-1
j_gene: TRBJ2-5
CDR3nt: TGTGCCACCAGTGATCCTGCTGGCGCCGGGGAGACCCAGTACTTC
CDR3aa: CATSDPAGAGETQYF

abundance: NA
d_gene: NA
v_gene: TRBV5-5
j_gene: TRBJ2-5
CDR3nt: TGTGCCAGCAGCTTTGGGCAGGGCCCAGAGACCCAGTACTTC
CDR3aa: CASSFGQGPETQYF

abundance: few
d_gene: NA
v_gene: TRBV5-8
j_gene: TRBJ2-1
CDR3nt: TGTGCCAGCAGCGCTTACAATTCACAAAGGGGTGAGCAGTTCTTC
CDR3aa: CASSAYNSQRGEQFF

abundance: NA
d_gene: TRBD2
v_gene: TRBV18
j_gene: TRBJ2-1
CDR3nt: TGTGCCAGCTCCCGGACAGCCGGGACTAGCGCCAAGATCCACAATGAGCAGTTCTTC
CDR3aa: CASSRTAGTSAKIHNEQFF

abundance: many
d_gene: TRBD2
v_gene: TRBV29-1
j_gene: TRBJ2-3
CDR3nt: TGCAGCGTTGAAGATGCGGGGACTAGCGCAACAGATACGCAGTATTTT
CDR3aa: CSVEDAGTSATDTQYF

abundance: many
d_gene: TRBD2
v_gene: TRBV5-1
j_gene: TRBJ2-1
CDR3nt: TGCGCCAGCAGCTTGGCGGTTGAGCGGGAGCTCGTCGTTAAGCAGTTCTTC
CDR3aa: CASSLAVERELVVKQFF

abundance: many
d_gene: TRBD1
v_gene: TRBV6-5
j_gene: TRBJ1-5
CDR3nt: TGTGCCAGCAGGCCCGGACAGGGGGCGGGGAGCAATCAGCCCCAGCATTTT
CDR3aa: CASRPGQGAGSNQPQHF

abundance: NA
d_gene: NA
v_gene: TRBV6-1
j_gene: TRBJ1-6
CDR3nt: TGTGCCAGTACTTTTACCGGGAACAATTCACCCCTCCACTTT
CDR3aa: CASTFTGNNSPLHF

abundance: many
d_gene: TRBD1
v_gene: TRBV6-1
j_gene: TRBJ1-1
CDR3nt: TGTGCCAGCAGGGGACAGGGGGCGATAACTGAAGCTTTCTTT
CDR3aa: CASRGQGAITEAFF

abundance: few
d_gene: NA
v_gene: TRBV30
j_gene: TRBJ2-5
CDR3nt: TGTGCCTGGAGAGACCCTGGGGGCGGGGGGACCCAGTACTTC
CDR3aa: CAWRDPGGGGTQYF

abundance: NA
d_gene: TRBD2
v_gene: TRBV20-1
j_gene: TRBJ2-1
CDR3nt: TGCAGTGCTAGGTATAGCGGGGATTACAATGATGAGCAGTTCTTC
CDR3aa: CSARYSGDYNDEQFF

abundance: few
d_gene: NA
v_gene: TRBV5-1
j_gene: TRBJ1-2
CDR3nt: TGCGCCAGCAGCTTGAGGGCAGGGGATTATGAAGGCTACACCTTC
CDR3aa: CASSLRAGDYEGYTF

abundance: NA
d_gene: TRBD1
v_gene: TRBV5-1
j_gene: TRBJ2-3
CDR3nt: TGCGCCAGCAGCCGGGACAGCCGCACAGATACGCAGTATTTT
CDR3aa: CASSRDSRTDTQYF

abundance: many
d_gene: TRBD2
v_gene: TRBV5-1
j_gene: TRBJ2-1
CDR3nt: TGCGCCAGCAGCAGCGGGACTAGCGGAAGCAATGAGCAGTTCTTC
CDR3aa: CASSSGTSGSNEQFF

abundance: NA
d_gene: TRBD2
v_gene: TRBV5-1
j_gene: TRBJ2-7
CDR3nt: TGCGCCAGCAGCTACGACCCTAGCGGGGGAACCTACGAGCAGTACTTC
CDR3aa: CASSYDPSGGTYEQYF

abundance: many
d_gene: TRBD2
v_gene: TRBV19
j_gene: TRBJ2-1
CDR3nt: TGTGCCAGTAGTTTGGGTACTAGCGGGCCATGGGGGGTGAATGAGCAGTTCTTC
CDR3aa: CASSLGTSGPWGVNEQFF

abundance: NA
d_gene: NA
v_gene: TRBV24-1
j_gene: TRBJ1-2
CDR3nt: TGTGCCACCAGTCCGGGTTTCCAAACTGGCTACACCTTC
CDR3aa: CATSPGFQTGYTF